The 30 T cell receptor beta chains listed next were all sequenced from one sample in a study of response to subunit inactivated influenza vaccine. TCRdb re-called the RT-PCR reads through MiXCR, storing one row per CDR3 protein. The sample has fewer than 750,000 distinct CDR3 sequences; 12% to 15% are singletons. Sample: PBMCs from blood, taken approximately 13 days after vaccination. The receptor source for this set is a man aged 45 to 65 who received an inactivated influenza vaccine.

This sequence joins TRBV5-1 and TRBJ1-1; TRBD1 aligns across 8 bases. V was pared by 1 base and J by 4 bases, with 3 bases of the junction left unmatched. The length of the CDR3 is 14 residues. The germline CDR1 and CDR2 sequences are SGHRS and YFSETQ. CDR3 protein: CASSLLQGGTEAFF. The CDR3 nucleotides are TGCGCCAGCAGCTTGTTACAGGGGGGCACTGAAGCTTTCTTT.

The rearrangement uses TRBV7-2 and TRBJ1-6; weak D call: TRBD1 (5 bases). Germline CDR1 reads SGHTA; CDR2 reads FQGNSA. The V end lost 5 bases, the J end lost 7 bases, and 12 bases lay between the germline ends. The CDR3 length is 14 residues. The CDR3 region has the DNA TGTGCCAGCAGCCCATCAGGGAAGAATTCACCCCTCCACTTT. Its translation: CASSPSGKNSPLHF.

Only a few counts were recorded for this clonotype. The chain uses TRBV5-1 and TRBJ2-1, with 10 bases lining up with TRBD2. CDR1 is SGHRS, CDR2 YFSETQ, per germline. The V and J ends lost 6 bases and 4 bases, in that order; junction bases with no gene match: 7. This CDR3 has 15 residues. The CDR3 nucleotides read TGCGCCAGCACGTCTAGCGGGGGAAGTTACAATGAGCAGTTCTTC. It is translated as CASTSSGGSYNEQFF.

This chain links TRBV5-1 with TRBJ2-3; the D gene is possibly TRBD1 (5 bases). Germline assignment: CDR1 SGHRS and CDR2 YFSETQ. V was shortened by 2 bases and J by 2 bases, with 12 bases between the two germline ends. The CDR3 is 15 residues long. The CDR3 region is CASSFGVGPTDTQYF. The CDR3 DNA follows: TGCGCCAGCAGCTTTGGTGTGGGGCCCACAGATACGCAGTATTTT.

This chain links TRBV14 with TRBJ2-1; perhaps TRBD2 as D (6 bases). The CDR3 sequence is 17 residues long. Germline loops: CDR1 SGHDN, CDR2 FVKESK. Trimming removed 4 bases from V and 7 bases from J, with 23 bases in between. The CDR3 nucleotides are TGTGCCAGCAGCCTCGACCGGGGGACTGCTATTGGAAATGAGCAGTTCTTC. Its protein product is CASSLDRGTAIGNEQFF. Variable domain in full (rest from reference TRBV14 and TRBJ2-1): EAGVTQFPSHSVIEKGQTVTLRCDPISGHDNLYWYRRVMGKEIKFLLHFVKESKQDESGMPNNRFLAERTGGTYSTLKVQPAELEDSGVYFCASSLDRGTAIGNEQFFGPGTRLTVL.

The genes are TRBV12-3 or TRBV12-4 and TRBJ1-2; 7 bases are a match to TRBD1. The CDR3 length is 13 residues. The J segment lost 5 bases and the V segment lost 4 bases, leaving 4 bases of the junction unmatched. The CDR3 DNA reads TGTGCCAGCAGTTCGACAGGGAAATATGGCTACACCTTC. Its protein product is CASSSTGKYGYTF.

This clonotype was detected a few times. The chain joins TRBV7-9 to TRBJ1-5; no clear D gene. CDR1 SEHNR and CDR2 FQNEAQ come from the germline V gene (reference sequence). The CDR3 contains 16 residues. With 3 bases removed from V and 4 bases from J, the gap between germline ends came to 16 bases. The CDR3 region has the DNA TGTGCCAGCAGCTTCCCGCGGGCCGATTGGAATCAGCCCCAGCATTTT. This encodes CASSFPRADWNQPQHF.

Concerning this clonotype: The germline gene is not matched at one end of the junction; a read error may be the cause. V gene TRBV6-2 or TRBV6-3 combines with J gene TRBJ2-7; D call uncertain. The germline V gene encodes CDR1 MNHEY and CDR2 SVGEGT. The CDR3 consists of 12 residues. CDR3 amino acids: CASSYPWDGPNF. Here the CDR3 DNA reads TGTGCCAGCAGTTACCCGTGGGATGGCCCGAACTTC.

The rearrangement joins TRBV20-1 to TRBJ2-1; 11 bases fit TRBD2. CDR3 length equals 17 residues. V was pared by 5 bases and J by 4 bases, with 13 bases of the junction left unmatched. Germline V CDR1 and CDR2: DFQATT, SNEGSKA (reference sequence). This CDR3 reads CSAPGMQLAGEYNEQFF. CDR3 nucleotide sequence: TGCAGTGCTCCGGGGATGCAACTAGCGGGAGAGTACAATGAGCAGTTCTTC.

The chain couples TRBV7-2 to TRBJ1-2; 7 bases fit TRBD1. Trimming at V came to 8 bases and at J to 3 bases, leaving 9 bases not matched to a gene. Germline CDR1 and CDR2: SGHTA and FQGNSA. This CDR3 is built from 14 residues. CDR3 DNA: TGTGCCAGCGCTGCGGGGCAGGGGGACTATGGCTACACCTTC. It encodes CASAAGQGDYGYTF.

This clonotype was counted a few times. The V gene is TRBV20-1, the J gene TRBJ2-7; TRBD2 matches at 11 bases. From germline, CDR1 is DFQATT and CDR2 SNEGSKA (reference sequence). Losses at the gene ends were 5 bases for V and 5 bases for J; bases not matched to a gene: 8. This CDR3 contains 14 residues. CDR3: CSAAPTSGMNEQYF. In DNA form, the CDR3 reads TGCAGTGCTGCCCCGACTAGCGGGATGAACGAGCAGTACTTC.

This clonotype turned up a few times. This chain connects TRBV7-3 to TRBJ2-2; D uncertain. Trimming cost V 4 bases and J 6 bases, with 9 bases left between them. In germline, CDR1 is SGHTA, CDR2 FQGTGA. CDR3 length: 13 amino acids. CDR3 DNA: TGTGCCAGCAGCTCCCGTCTACCCGGGGAGCTGTTTTTT. This gives the protein CASSSRLPGELFF.

This clonotype was detected ten times or more. V usage is TRBV9 and J usage is TRBJ1-2; D not certain. Trimming shortened V by 0 bases and J by 2 bases, and 8 bases separated the two germline ends. The CDR3 has 14 amino acids. CDR1 and CDR2 (germline): SGDLS, YYNGEE. The CDR3: CASSVAGSNYGYTF. DNA of the CDR3: TGTGCCAGCAGCGTAGCAGGCAGCAACTATGGCTACACCTTC.

Details on this clonotype: One base away lies a much larger clone, so this may be a sequencing read error. The gene calls are TRBV7-6 and TRBJ2-5; 9 nucleotides match TRBD2. The length of the CDR3 is 16 residues. From germline, CDR1 is SGHVS and CDR2 FNYEAQ. CDR3: CASSLTPSTSGEAQYF. The CDR3 region has the DNA TGTGCCAGCAGCTTAACTCCGTCGACTAGCGGAGAGGCCCAGTACTTC.

The rearrangement links TRBV10-3 to TRBJ1-1; D unclear. The CDR3 spans 13 residues. The V end lost 2 bases, the J end lost 4 bases, and 8 bases lay between the germline ends. Germline CDR1 is ENHRY and CDR2 is SYGVKD. The DNA of the CDR3 is TGTGCCATCAGTGAGGGGGAGAGCACTGAAGCTTTCTTT. Translating gives CAISEGESTEAFF.

This clonotype was found a few times. This chain connects TRBV6-2 or TRBV6-3 to TRBJ2-7; the match to TRBD2 covers 8 bases. The ends lost 4 bases at V and 5 bases at J; junction bases unmatched: 13. The CDR3 extends over 16 amino acids. The germline CDR1 and CDR2 sequences are MNHEY and SVGEGT. CDR3 residues: CASSFPPEREWNEQYF. CDR3 nucleotides: TGTGCCAGCAGTTTCCCCCCGGAGCGGGAGTGGAACGAGCAGTACTTC.

The V gene is TRBV2, the J gene TRBJ1-2; 7 bases map to TRBD1. The CDR3 sequence is 14 residues long. V lost 4 bases and J lost 4; bases outside the gene matches: 6. Germline V gene lookup returns CDR1 SNHLY and CDR2 FYNNEI. The CDR3 sequence is CASSATGAGYGYTF. The CDR3 DNA reads as TGTGCCAGCAGTGCCACAGGGGCTGGCTATGGCTACACCTTC. Based on the CDR3 plus reference TRBV2 and TRBJ1-2, the full variable domain is EPEVTQTPSHQVTQMGQEVILRCVPISNHLYFYWYRQILGQKVEFLVSFYNNEISEKSEIFDDQFSVERPDGSNFTLKIRSTKLEDSAMYFCASSATGAGYGYTFGSGTRLTVV.

The chain recombines TRBV6-2 or TRBV6-3 with TRBJ2-1; 13 bases align to TRBD2. The V segment lost 6 bases and the J segment 7 bases; nucleotides outside the gene matches: 15. CDR1 and CDR2 from the germline V gene are MNHEY and SVGEGT. The length of the CDR3 is 18 residues. CDR3 DNA sequence: TGTGCCAGCAGCCTAAGGGAGCTCGGGACTAGCGGGAAGAATGAGCAGTTCTTC. This translates into CASSLRELGTSGKNEQFF.

The chain couples TRBV9 to TRBJ2-5, with D possibly being TRBD1 or TRBD2 (5 bases each). This CDR3 has 14 residues. The V gene's germline CDR1 is SGDLS and CDR2 YYNGEE. V was trimmed by 2 bases and J by 0 bases, leaving 8 bases between them. The CDR3 nucleotides read TGTGCCAGCAGCGTGGGGACCGACCAAGAGACCCAGTACTTC. This sequence encodes CASSVGTDQETQYF.

In this sample, this clonotype turned up a few times. The genes are TRBV29-1 and TRBJ2-3; possible D gene TRBD2, 5 bases. This CDR3 has 15 residues. Germline V gene lookup returns CDR1 SQVTM and CDR2 ANQGSEA. V was clipped by 3 bases and J by 4 bases, with 17 bases between them. CDR3 loop: CSVDAGTITADTQYF. The DNA of the CDR3 is TGCAGCGTTGATGCGGGTACAATCACGGCAGATACGCAGTATTTT.

This clonotype was found many times. The chain is built from TRBV20-1 and TRBJ2-7, with TRBD1 matching 10 bases. The V and J ends lost 3 bases and 5 bases, in that order; junction bases with no gene match: 10. The CDR3 contains 15 residues. Germline V CDR1 and CDR2: DFQATT, SNEGSKA (reference sequence). CDR3 sequence: CSARATSGTGDEQYF. CDR3 sequence (DNA): TGCAGTGCTAGGGCTACTTCCGGGACAGGGGACGAGCAGTACTTC.

This clonotype has ten or more counts. V is TRBV5-1 and J is TRBJ2-1, with a possible D match to TRBD1 (6 bases). This CDR3 region has 16 residues. Germline values: CDR1 SGHRS, CDR2 YFSETQ. Trimming removed 4 bases from V and 9 bases from J, with 23 bases in between. CDR3 sequence (DNA): TGCGCCAGCAGCCCCGGGACAAAAAGTGGGGCAAGTGAGCAGTTCTTC. Residues: CASSPGTKSGASEQFF.

There are a few counts of this clonotype. This CDR3 is CASSHTGQDSGNTIYF. The DNA of the CDR3 is TGTGCCAGCAGCCACACCGGACAGGACTCTGGAAACACCATATATTTT. The gene calls are TRBV3-1 and TRBJ1-3; 7 bases are a match to TRBD1. J gave up 0 bases and V 3 bases, and 5 bases lay outside the gene matches. Germline V gene sequence: CDR1 LGHDT, CDR2 YNNKEL (reference sequence). This CDR3 has 16 amino acids.

This clonotype has a handful of counts. The chain employs TRBV20-1 and TRBJ1-1, with a possible D match to TRBD1 (6 bases). CDR3 size: 11 residues. V was shortened by 4 bases and J by 8 bases, with 11 bases between the two germline ends. Germline V lookup: CDR1 DFQATT, CDR2 SNEGSKA (reference sequence). The CDR3 here is CSATDRLEAFF. DNA of the CDR3: TGCAGTGCTACCGACAGGCTCGAAGCTTTCTTT.

This clonotype was counted between two and nine times. This chain joins TRBV7-9 and TRBJ2-1; 8 bases align to TRBD2. With 3 bases clipped from V and 8 bases from J, the junction kept 12 bases outside the gene matches. The CDR3 runs 16 residues. From germline, CDR1 is SEHNR and CDR2 FQNEAQ (reference sequence). The CDR3 coding sequence is TGTGCCAGCAGCTTCCTCCTAGCGGGCCATCGGGATGAGCAGTTCTTC. It is translated as CASSFLLAGHRDEQFF.

The chain is built from TRBV20-1 and TRBJ2-1; 9 nucleotides align to TRBD2. The CDR3 extends over 13 amino acids. Germline V lookup: CDR1 DFQATT, CDR2 SNEGSKA (reference sequence). V shed 7 bases and J 7 bases; nucleotides not matched to a gene: 8. The CDR3 loop is CSVSVAGDNEQFF. Here the CDR3 DNA reads TGCAGTGTCTCGGTAGCGGGGGATAATGAGCAGTTCTTC.

This clonotype was detected a few times. The rearrangement uses TRBV3-1 and TRBJ2-2; 12 nucleotides line up with TRBD2. The germline gives CDR1 LGHDT, CDR2 YNNKEL (reference sequence). J lost 1 base, V lost 6 bases, and 12 bases had no gene match. The length of the CDR3 is 19 residues. CDR3 sequence (DNA): TGTGCCAGCAGTCCAACCCTAGCGGGGGGGCCGATGAACACCGGGGAGCTGTTTTTT. This sequence encodes CASSPTLAGGPMNTGELFF.

Notes on this clonotype: A read error may account for a junction end that differs from germline. This chain connects TRBV7-2 to TRBJ2-7, with 7 bases aligning to TRBD1. The CDR3 sequence is 14 residues long. Germline V gives CDR1 SGHTA, CDR2 FQGNSA. The chain's CDR3 is CASSSQGSSYEQHF. As DNA, the CDR3 is TGTGCCAGCAGCTCACAGGGGAGCTCCTACGAGCAGCACTTC.

This clonotype was detected a few times. The genes are TRBV9 and TRBJ2-3; no clear D gene. CDR1 is SGDLS and CDR2 is YYNGEE in the germline V gene. The CDR3 totals 15 residues. With 4 bases removed from V and 0 bases from J, the gap between germline ends came to 12 bases. CDR3 sequence (DNA): TGTGCCAGCAGCCCGACCTTAACTAGCACAGATACGCAGTATTTT. This codes for CASSPTLTSTDTQYF.

This clonotype has a handful of counts. The chain joins TRBV5-1 to TRBJ2-2, with a possible D match to TRBD2 (5 bases). CDR1 SGHRS and CDR2 YFSETQ come from the germline V gene. The CDR3 is made up of 15 amino acids. The germline V and J ends were trimmed by 1 base and 7 bases, with 14 bases remaining between them. The CDR3 here is CASSLNRPGNGELFF. Written as DNA, the CDR3 is TGCGCCAGCAGCTTGAATCGCCCCGGGAACGGGGAGCTGTTTTTT.